The 14 T cell receptor beta chains reported below all come from one sample, sequenced in a study of blood T cell repertoires in COVID-19. TCRdb keeps only in-frame clones here, not all; method: immunoSEQ multiplex PCR. The sample records approximately 300,000 clones, roughly 86% being singletons. The sample taken for sequencing was peripheral blood. These TCRs come from a woman aged 25 to 39 with COVID-19, enrolled during active disease.

The rearrangement uses TRBV5-4 and TRBJ2-6, with D possibly being TRBD1 (6 bases). Per germline, CDR1 SGHNT and CDR2 YYREEE (reference sequence). With 5 bases removed from V and 4 bases from J, the gap between germline ends came to 10 bases. The length of the CDR3 is 14 residues. Here the CDR3 reads CASRPGAGANVLTF. The CDR3 DNA reads TGTGCCAGCAGGCCAGGGGCCGGGGCCAACGTCCTGACTTTC.

In its sample, this clone was seen once. The gene calls are TRBV30 and TRBJ1-2; no clear D gene. The V end lost 2 bases, the J end lost 7 bases, and 11 bases lay between the germline ends. This CDR3 spans 12 amino acids. Germline loops: CDR1 GTSNPN, CDR2 SVGIG (reference sequence). CDR3 sequence reads: CAWSLEVGGYTF. CDR3 sequence (DNA): TGTGCCTGGAGTTTGGAGGTCGGTGGCTACACCTTC.

The chain employs TRBV18 and TRBJ2-2; D is uncertain. V dropped 0 bases and J dropped 7 bases, with 9 bases sitting between them. The length of the CDR3 is 14 residues. Germline CDR1 KGHSH, CDR2 LQKENI. The CDR3 nucleotides read TGTGCCAGCTCACCACCGAGTTTCGGCGGGGAGCTGTTTTTT. As protein: CASSPPSFGGELFF.

J is TRBJ2-7 and V is TRBV5-4, with 9 bases matching TRBD1. The V segment lost 4 bases and the J segment 3 bases; nucleotides outside the gene matches: 5. The CDR3 length is 14 residues. CDR1 and CDR2 from the germline V gene are SGHNT and YYREEE (reference sequence). The CDR3 sequence: CASSRRGQGYEQYV. CDR3 coding DNA: TGTGCCAGCAGCCGACGGGGACAGGGCTACGAGCAGTACGTC.

With regard to this clone: The same CDR3 can be traced to other DNA sequences in this sample. The chain is built from TRBV19 and TRBJ1-5; TRBD1 aligns across 8 bases. The germline gives CDR1 LNHDA, CDR2 SQIVND (reference sequence). The CDR3 sequence is 15 residues long. With 1 base clipped from V and 4 bases from J, the junction kept 3 bases outside the gene matches. CDR3 sequence: CASSIGQGINQPQHF. The DNA of the CDR3 is TGTGCCAGTAGTATAGGACAGGGGATTAATCAGCCCCAGCATTTT.

The chain carries TRBV10-3 and TRBJ1-3; 9 positions agree with TRBD1. The trim removed 8 bases at V and 6 bases at J, leaving 11 bases unmatched. This CDR3 has 15 amino acids. The germline V gene encodes CDR1 ENHRY and CDR2 SYGVKD. In DNA form, the CDR3 reads TGTGCCATCGCGGGTTTACAGGGGGCCAAAAACACCATATATTTT. This sequence encodes CAIAGLQGAKNTIYF.

The rearrangement links TRBV7-6 to TRBJ1-3, with 9 nucleotides matching TRBD1. J gave up 7 bases and V 6 bases, and 16 bases lay outside the gene matches. This CDR3 spans 17 amino acids. Germline CDR1 SGHVS, CDR2 FNYEAQ. This CDR3 is CASSLRGRGQGLNTIYF. CDR3 nucleotide sequence: TGTGCCAGCAGTCTTAGGGGGCGCGGACAGGGGTTGAACACCATATATTTT. The full variable domain, in which reference TRBV7-6 and TRBJ1-3 provide the parts outside the CDR3, is GAGVSQSPRYKVTKRGQDVALRCDPISGHVSLYWYRQALGQGPEFLTYFNYEAQQDKSGLPNDRFSAERPEGSISTLTIQRTEQRDSAMYRCASSLRGRGQGLNTIYFGEGSWLTVV.

This chain connects TRBV7-2 to TRBJ2-2, with unresolved D. The germline gives CDR1 SGHTA, CDR2 FQGNSA. There are 12 residues in the CDR3. V lost 7 bases and J 4 bases, leaving 7 bases between the germline ends. The CDR3 loop is CASTYATGELFF. CDR3 nucleotide sequence: TGTGCCAGCACCTATGCCACCGGGGAGCTGTTTTTT.

This chain links TRBV3-1 (or the pseudogene TRBV3-2) with TRBJ1-1, with D possibly matching TRBD1 (5 bases). V lost 1 base to trimming and J lost 6 bases, with 9 bases between them. There are 13 residues in the CDR3. Germline loops: CDR1 LGHDT, CDR2 YNNKEL (reference sequence). This CDR3 reads CASSQGGGAEAFF. The CDR3 DNA sequence: TGTGCCAGCAGCCAAGGGGGCGGGGCTGAAGCTTTCTTT.

This clone was seen only once. The rearrangement joins TRBV23-1 to TRBJ1-2; 8 nucleotides align to TRBD1. TRBV23-1 is classed as an ORF, of uncertain function. The length of the CDR3 is 17 residues. V shed 0 bases and J 5 bases; nucleotides not matched to a gene: 11. CDR3 in DNA: TGCGCCAGCAGTCAATCTGAGGGGACAGGCGGGGAGTATGGCTACACCTTC. It encodes CASSQSEGTGGEYGYTF.

The chain couples TRBV4-1 to TRBJ1-4; maybe TRBD1 (5 bases). The CDR3 contains 13 residues. Germline assignment: CDR1 MGHRA and CDR2 YSYEKL. Trimming removed 8 bases from V and 1 base from J, with 8 bases in between. Here the CDR3 DNA reads TGCGCCAGCCTAGACAGAACTAATGAAAAACTGTTTTTT. Translating gives CASLDRTNEKLFF.

The chain is built from TRBV28 and TRBJ1-6; 7 bases agree with TRBD1. This CDR3 is 14 amino acids long. CDR1 MDHEN and CDR2 SYDVKM come from the germline V gene. V lost 3 bases to trimming and J lost 13 bases; unmatched junction nucleotides: 9. The CDR3 nucleotides are TGTGCCAGCAGTTTGACAGGGATCACACGTCCCCTCCACTTT. Translated: CASSLTGITRPLHF.

The table lists this clone with a count of one. The chain carries TRBV2 and TRBJ2-5; no firm D call. The V end lost 4 bases, the J end lost 1 base, and 7 bases lay between the germline ends. Germline V gene sequence: CDR1 SNHLY, CDR2 FYNNEI. This CDR3 has 13 amino acids. The CDR3 region is CASSGQAQETQYF. For the CDR3, the DNA is TGTGCCAGCAGTGGACAAGCCCAAGAGACCCAGTACTTC.

V gene TRBV7-2 combines with J gene TRBJ2-2; 8 bases line up with TRBD1. Germline CDR1 reads SGHTA; CDR2 reads FQGNSA. The CDR3 covers 16 residues. Unmatched junction bases numbered 7, after V lost 4 bases and J lost 3 bases. The CDR3 coding sequence is TGTGCCAGCAGCTCCAGGGGGCGAGTTGACACCGGGGAGCTGTTTTTT. Translation: CASSSRGRVDTGELFF.